Listed below are T cell receptor beta chains from one sample, sequenced in a study of quantifying T cell responses using KT2 cells. TCRdb redid the calling of the UMI-ligation and nested PCR reads with MiXCR, one entry per CDR3 protein. The sample comprises around 44,000 distinct CDR3 sequences, about a sixth of which are singletons, and less than 45% rests with the top ten. Sequences were obtained from PBMCs spiked with cells of the T cell clone KT2. These receptors all stem from a human donor. CDR3s include the opening cysteine and the closing phenylalanine or tryptophan. D genes are given only for firm matches. Part of the rows lack a size; the others show once, few, many or a class for expanded clones.

CDR3aa | CDR3nt | j_gene | d_gene | v_gene | abundance
CASSFGQANTEAFF | TGTGCCAGCAGCTTTGGACAGGCGAACACTGAAGCTTTCTTT | TRBJ1-1 | TRBD1 | TRBV2 | many
CASSQVVLLREQYF | TGCGCCAGCAGCCAAGTGGTGCTATTAAGGGAGCAGTACTTC | TRBJ2-7 | NA | TRBV4-1 | NA
CSARAEYEQYF | TGCAGTGCTAGAGCGGAGTACGAGCAGTACTTC | TRBJ2-7 | NA | TRBV20-1 | NA
CASSQAISGELFF | TGTGCCAGCAGCCAAGCTATCTCCGGGGAGCTGTTTTTT | TRBJ2-2 | NA | TRBV3-1 | few
CATSLGVVSGNTIYF | TGTGCCACCAGCCTTGGAGTAGTCTCTGGAAACACCATATATTTT | TRBJ1-3 | NA | TRBV12-3/TRBV12-4 | few
CASSITEAFF | TGTGCCAGCAGCATCACTGAAGCTTTCTTT | TRBJ1-1 | NA | TRBV5-8 | few
CASSYSSGGAHTDTQYF | TGTGCCAGCAGTTACTCGTCCGGGGGGGCCCACACAGATACGCAGTATTTT | TRBJ2-3 | TRBD2 | TRBV6-6 | few
CASSLNSQDYGYTF | TGTGCCAGCAGCTTAAACAGCCAGGACTATGGCTACACCTTC | TRBJ1-2 | NA | TRBV5-5 | NA
CASSLARSGGAGGYTF | TGTGCCAGCAGCTTAGCCCGTTCCGGGGGAGCGGGGGGCTACACCTTC | TRBJ1-2 | NA | TRBV7-9 | few
CASSEDWWQFF | TGTGCCAGCAGTGAAGATTGGTGGCAGTTCTTC | TRBJ2-1 | NA | TRBV2 | many
CASSLDRDRDF | TGTGCCAGCAGCTTAGACCGGGACAGGGATTTT | TRBJ1-5 | TRBD1 | TRBV7-6 | NA
CASTTGVSTEAFF | TGTGCCAGCACTACCGGGGTATCGACTGAAGCTTTCTTT | TRBJ1-1 | NA | TRBV14 | NA
CASSLSIAGVNTDTQYF | TGTGCCAGCAGTCTCTCCATAGCGGGAGTGAACACAGATACGCAGTATTTT | TRBJ2-3 | TRBD2 | TRBV27 | many
CASSPGLAANIQYF | TGTGCCAGCAGTCCAGGACTAGCGGCAAACATTCAGTACTTC | TRBJ2-4 | TRBD2 | TRBV27 | NA
CASSFGPADTQYF | TGTGCCAGCAGTTTCGGGCCAGCAGATACGCAGTATTTT | TRBJ2-3 | NA | TRBV12-3/TRBV12-4 | few
CSARERFGTEAFF | TGCAGTGCTAGAGAGAGGTTTGGGACTGAAGCTTTCTTT | TRBJ1-1 | NA | TRBV20-1 | many
CSVAVGLEAFF | TGCAGCGTGGCAGTGGGGTTGGAAGCTTTCTTT | TRBJ1-1 | NA | TRBV29-1 | NA
CASSESRVLTDTQYF | TGCGCCAGCAGTGAGTCGAGGGTTCTCACAGATACGCAGTATTTT | TRBJ2-3 | NA | TRBV10-2 | few
CASSYSNSGGLTQYF | TGTGCCAGCAGTTACTCCAATAGCGGGGGGCTTACGCAGTATTTT | TRBJ2-3 | TRBD2 | TRBV6-5 | NA
CASNDRGGYTF | TGTGCCAGCAATGACAGGGGCGGCTACACTTTC | TRBJ1-2 | TRBD1 | TRBV12-3/TRBV12-4 | NA
CAWSATSANNEQFF | TGTGCCTGGAGTGCCACTAGCGCGAACAATGAGCAGTTCTTC | TRBJ2-1 | TRBD2 | TRBV30 | NA
CSARKPPGSAGGHTDTQYF | TGCAGTGCTAGAAAGCCCCCGGGGTCAGCGGGGGGCCACACAGATACGCAGTATTTT | TRBJ2-3 | TRBD2 | TRBV20-1 | NA
CASSRSEDEKLFF | TGTGCCAGCAGCCGGTCGGAGGATGAAAAACTGTTTTTT | TRBJ1-4 | NA | TRBV6-2/TRBV6-3 | many
CASSSGLAGGSYEQYF | TGTGCCAGCAGTTCGGGACTAGCGGGAGGATCGTACGAGCAGTACTTC | TRBJ2-7 | TRBD2 | TRBV6-5 | NA
CASSESGLYEQYF | TGCGCCAGCAGTGAGTCGGGCCTCTACGAGCAGTACTTC | TRBJ2-7 | NA | TRBV10-1 | few
CASSHLPKTESSTDTQYF | TGTGCCAGCAGCCACCTGCCCAAGACAGAGTCTAGCACAGATACGCAGTATTTT | TRBJ2-3 | NA | TRBV7-2 | many
CASSQRTGGGEQFF | TGTGCCAGCAGTCAGCGGACAGGAGGAGGGGAGCAGTTCTTC | TRBJ2-1 | NA | TRBV12-3/TRBV12-4 | NA
CASSQEGQGLSYEQYF | TGCGCCAGCAGCCAAGAGGGTCAGGGGCTCTCCTACGAGCAGTACTTC | TRBJ2-7 | NA | TRBV4-1 | few
CASSPPKRQINTDTQYF | TGTGCCAGCTCACCACCGAAGCGCCAAATCAACACAGATACGCAGTATTTT | TRBJ2-3 | NA | TRBV18 | few
CASSLGTDFSGYTF | TGTGCCAGCAGCTTGGGGACGGATTTTTCTGGCTACACCTTC | TRBJ1-2 | NA | TRBV7-9 | few
CSVVGLAGGSYNEQFF | TGCAGCGTGGTCGGACTAGCGGGGGGCTCCTACAATGAGCAGTTCTTC | TRBJ2-1 | TRBD2 | TRBV29-1 | few
CASSQANGATNEKLFF | TGTGCCAGCAGCCAGGCAAACGGGGCAACTAATGAAAAACTGTTTTTT | TRBJ1-4 | NA | TRBV3-1 | NA
CASSLGPGGRSDTQYF | TGTGCCAGCAGTTTAGGTCCGGGGGGGAGGTCAGATACGCAGTATTTT | TRBJ2-3 | TRBD2 | TRBV12-3/TRBV12-4 | few